Following are 14 T cell receptor beta chains from one sample sequenced in a study of OX40 agonist ivuxolimab in advanced cancers. TCRdb keeps only in-frame clones here, not all; method: immunoSEQ multiplex PCR. The data show 63,000 or so clones, with around 93% seen just once and about 4% held by the top ten. This specimen consisted of CD4+ or CD8+ T cells sorted from blood, obtained in a trial of the OX40 agonist ivuxolimab. All receptors derive from an adult with an advanced solid tumor such as melanoma, head and neck, liver or kidney cancer.

The V and J genes are TRBV4-1 and TRBJ2-1, with 14 bases matching TRBD2. Germline-derived CDR1 and CDR2 are MGHRA and YSYEKL. The CDR3 sequence is 20 residues long. Losses at the gene ends were 4 bases for V and 5 bases for J; bases not matched to a gene: 16. CDR3 sequence: CASSPVGGLAGESPNNEQFF. DNA of the CDR3: TGCGCCAGCAGCCCCGTGGGGGGACTAGCGGGAGAGTCCCCTAACAATGAGCAGTTCTTC.

The chain recombines TRBV7-8 with TRBJ2-3, with 13 positions matching TRBD2. This CDR3 has 16 residues. With V trimmed by 5 bases and J by 1 base, 3 bases remained unmatched. The germline V gene has CDR1 SGHVS and CDR2 FQNEAQ. For the CDR3, the DNA is TGTGCCAGCAGCGAGGGACTAGCGGGGCGCACAGATACGCAGTATTTT. This gives the protein CASSEGLAGRTDTQYF.

This clone turned up a few times. J is TRBJ1-1 and V is TRBV2; D is perhaps TRBD1 (6 bases). CDR3 size: 13 residues. Germline V CDR1 and CDR2: SNHLY, FYNNEI. The V gene lost 4 bases and the J gene lost 8 bases, with 14 bases spanning the gap. The CDR3 region has the DNA TGTGCCAGCAGTGCCCAGGGGAGTACAGAAGCTTTCTTT. Translating gives CASSAQGSTEAFF.

For this clone: Its ends do not fully match the called genes, so a read error is possible. This rearrangement joins TRBV27 to TRBJ2-1; D uncertain. The germline gives CDR1 MNHEY, CDR2 SMNVEV (reference sequence). This CDR3 comprises 13 residues. This chain's CDR3 is CVSSFGVYNEQFF. The CDR3 DNA is TGTGTCAGCAGTTTTGGGGTTTACAATGAGCAGTTCTTC.

The genes are TRBV5-6 and TRBJ2-7; TRBD1 might be the D (5 bases). This CDR3 region has 13 residues. V dropped 4 bases and J dropped 4 bases, with 12 bases sitting between them. Germline V CDR1 and CDR2: SGHDT, YYEEEE. This CDR3 is CASSGETAYEQYV. CDR3 bases: TGTGCCAGCAGCGGAGAGACAGCATACGAGCAGTACGTC.

The CDR3 loop is CATSRRGQGGNTIYF. The CDR3 DNA follows: TGTGCCACCAGCAGAAGAGGACAGGGAGGAAACACCATATATTTT. This chain uses TRBV15 with TRBJ1-3; 8 bases agree with TRBD1. The CDR3 has 15 residues. With 2 bases clipped from V and 4 bases from J, the junction kept 4 bases outside the gene matches. Germline V lookup: CDR1 LNHNV, CDR2 YYDKDF (reference sequence).

This clone was detected only once. The chain joins TRBV4-1 to TRBJ2-1; TRBD2 matches 16 bases. Germline V gives CDR1 MGHRA, CDR2 YSYEKL. The V and J ends lost 2 bases and 7 bases, in that order; junction bases with no gene match: 5. The CDR3 is 17 amino acids. DNA for the CDR3: TGCGCCAGCAGCCAACCAGGGACTAGCGGGAGGGGGAATGAGCAGTTCTTC. Translating gives CASSQPGTSGRGNEQFF.

The rearrangement links TRBV5-4 to TRBJ1-2, with D tentatively TRBD1 (6 bases). Trimming took off 3 bases at V and 8 bases at J, with 17 bases between the two ends. The CDR3 sequence is 14 residues long. The germline CDR1 and CDR2 sequences are SGHNT and YYREEE (reference sequence). The CDR3 protein is CASSSQQGRSGYTF. In DNA, the CDR3 is TGTGCCAGCAGCTCCCAACAGGGTAGGAGCGGCTACACCTTC.

This chain links TRBV7-9 with TRBJ2-1; 15 positions match TRBD2. Trimming removed 6 bases from V and 8 bases from J; junction bases left unmatched: 5. The CDR3 sequence is 15 residues long. Per germline, CDR1 SEHNR and CDR2 FQNEAQ (reference sequence). The CDR3 DNA is TGTGCCAGCAGGGGGACTAGCGGGAGGTCCCATGAGCAGTTCTTC. It is translated as CASRGTSGRSHEQFF.

The chain recombines TRBV11-2 with TRBJ2-2; maybe TRBD2 (6 bases). The CDR3 length is 15 residues. V was cut by 6 bases and J by 4 bases, with 15 bases left in between. The V gene's germline CDR1 is SGHAT and CDR2 FQNNGV. CDR3 residues: CASRGEEGITGELFF. CDR3 DNA: TGTGCCAGCAGGGGAGAGGAGGGGATCACCGGGGAGCTGTTTTTT.

The CDR3 spells CAWEGGAVEAFF. The CDR3 DNA is TGTGCCTGGGAGGGGGGGGCCGTTGAAGCTTTCTTT. This sequence joins TRBV30 and TRBJ1-1, with D possibly being TRBD1 (6 bases). Germline values: CDR1 GTSNPN, CDR2 SVGIG (reference sequence). V lost 5 bases, J lost 7 bases, and 14 bases lay in between. This CDR3 comprises 12 residues.

The V call is TRBV28, the J call TRBJ2-1; TRBD2 agrees at 9 bases. V lost 3 bases and J lost 3; bases outside the gene matches: 6. The CDR3 runs 16 residues. Germline loops: CDR1 MDHEN, CDR2 SYDVKM. As DNA, the CDR3 is TGTGCCAGCAGTTTCCCTAGACTAGCGGACTACAATGAGCAGTTCTTC. Encoded protein: CASSFPRLADYNEQFF. The variable domain in full, with the rest retrieved from reference TRBV28 and TRBJ2-1, is DVKVTQSSRYLVKRTGEKVFLECVQDMDHENMFWYRQDPGLGLRLIYFSYDVKMKEKGDIPEGYSVSREKKERFSLILESASTNQTSMYLCASSFPRLADYNEQFFGPGTRLTVL.

The rearrangement uses TRBV5-6 and TRBJ2-5; D perhaps matches TRBD1 (5 bases). The CDR3 has 15 amino acids. V lost 0 bases and J lost 5, with 14 bases in between. Per germline, CDR1 SGHDT and CDR2 YYEEEE. Here the CDR3 reads CASSLGQRKRETQYF. For the CDR3, the DNA is TGTGCCAGCAGCTTGGGACAGAGGAAGAGGGAGACCCAGTACTTC.

The genes are TRBV7-9 and TRBJ1-2; the D gene is possibly TRBD1 (6 bases). The length of the CDR3 is 15 residues. The V and J ends lost 5 bases and 2 bases respectively, with 15 bases between them. Germline loops: CDR1 SEHNR, CDR2 FQNEAQ (reference sequence). Here the CDR3 reads CASSLVDSPNYGYTF. CDR3 in DNA: TGTGCCAGCAGCCTCGTGGACAGCCCAAACTATGGCTACACCTTC.